The entry below gives a single T cell receptor beta chain sequence along with its context. The CDR3 has 14 amino acids. The V and J ends lost 6 bases and 4 bases, in that order; junction bases with no gene match: 5. The data were taken from a study of T-cell reconstitution after alpha-beta-depleted transplantation in children. Preparing the TCRbeta library involved the use of unique molecular identifiers. Via MiXCR, TCRdb re-called the PCR reads, giving one row per CDR3 protein. The data hold approximately 520,000 distinct CDR3 sequences, with about 30% observed a single time. The rearrangement joins TRBV12-3 or TRBV12-4 to TRBJ1-3, with TRBD1 matching over 8 bases. This specimen was PBMCs from the stem cell graft donor, taken from the stem cell graft. The TCR sequence derives from a human donor who donated a stem cell graft to a child with aplastic anemia. CDR3 in amino acids: CASRTGASGNTIYF. Here the CDR3 DNA reads TGTGCCAGCAGGACAGGGGCTTCGGGAAACACCATATATTTT.